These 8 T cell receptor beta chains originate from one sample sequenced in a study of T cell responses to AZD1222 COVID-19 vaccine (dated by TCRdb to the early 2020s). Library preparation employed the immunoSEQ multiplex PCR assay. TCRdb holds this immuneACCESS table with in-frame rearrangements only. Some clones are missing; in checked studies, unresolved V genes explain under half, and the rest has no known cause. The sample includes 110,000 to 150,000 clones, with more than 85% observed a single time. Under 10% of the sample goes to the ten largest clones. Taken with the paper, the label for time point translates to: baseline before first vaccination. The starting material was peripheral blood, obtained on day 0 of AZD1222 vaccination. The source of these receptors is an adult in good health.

The CDR3 here is CASSQSRWGAGDNSPLHF. The CDR3 DNA sequence: TGTGCCAGCAGCCAAAGCCGGTGGGGGGCCGGAGATAATTCACCCCTCCACTTT. V usage is TRBV7-9 and J usage is TRBJ1-6; possibly TRBD1 for D (6 bases). V shed 5 bases and J shed 5 bases, with 22 bases lying between them. The CDR3 totals 18 residues. Germline values: CDR1 SEHNR, CDR2 FQNEAQ (reference sequence).

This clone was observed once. CDR3 region: CASSLPHRSITAQYF. The CDR3 DNA reads TGTGCCAGCAGCCTCCCTCACAGGTCCATAACGGCGCAGTATTTT. The chain couples TRBV5-5 to TRBJ2-3, with D possibly TRBD1 on 5 matching bases. The V and J ends lost 4 bases and 10 bases respectively, with 22 bases between them. Germline V gives CDR1 SGHKS, CDR2 YYEKEE (reference sequence). The CDR3 covers 15 residues.

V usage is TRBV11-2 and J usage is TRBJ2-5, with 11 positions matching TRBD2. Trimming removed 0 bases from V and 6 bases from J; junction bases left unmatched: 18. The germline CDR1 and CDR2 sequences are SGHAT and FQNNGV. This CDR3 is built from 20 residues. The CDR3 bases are TGTGCCAGCAGCTTAGATTCTATGTCTGCTAGCGGGGGGCCCAAGAAGACCCAGTACTTC. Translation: CASSLDSMSASGGPKKTQYF.

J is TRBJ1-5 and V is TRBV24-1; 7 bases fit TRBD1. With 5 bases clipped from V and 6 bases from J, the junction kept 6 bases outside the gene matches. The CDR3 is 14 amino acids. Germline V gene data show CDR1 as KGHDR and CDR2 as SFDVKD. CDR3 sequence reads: CATSGSTGFQPQHF. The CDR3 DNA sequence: TGTGCCACCAGTGGATCGACAGGGTTTCAGCCCCAGCATTTT.

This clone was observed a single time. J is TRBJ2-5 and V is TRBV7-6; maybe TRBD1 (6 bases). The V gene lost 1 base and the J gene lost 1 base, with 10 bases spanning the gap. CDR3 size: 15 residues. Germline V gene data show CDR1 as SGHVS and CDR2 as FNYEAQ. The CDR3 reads CASSLGVRGQETQYF. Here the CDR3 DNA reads TGTGCCAGCAGCTTAGGGGTCAGGGGCCAAGAGACCCAGTACTTC.

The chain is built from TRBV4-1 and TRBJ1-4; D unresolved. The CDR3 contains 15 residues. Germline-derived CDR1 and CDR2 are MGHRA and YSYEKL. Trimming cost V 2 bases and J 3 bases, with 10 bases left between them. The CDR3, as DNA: TGCGCCAGCAGCCAAACCTCGTGGGCTAATGAAAAACTGTTTTTT. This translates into CASSQTSWANEKLFF.

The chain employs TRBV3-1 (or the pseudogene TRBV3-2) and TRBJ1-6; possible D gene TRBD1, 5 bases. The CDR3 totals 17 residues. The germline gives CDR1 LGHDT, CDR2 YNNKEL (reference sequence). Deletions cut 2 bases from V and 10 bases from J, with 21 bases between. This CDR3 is CASSQFIGTGGRSPLHF. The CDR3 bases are TGTGCCAGCAGCCAATTCATTGGGACGGGGGGAAGATCACCCCTCCACTTT.

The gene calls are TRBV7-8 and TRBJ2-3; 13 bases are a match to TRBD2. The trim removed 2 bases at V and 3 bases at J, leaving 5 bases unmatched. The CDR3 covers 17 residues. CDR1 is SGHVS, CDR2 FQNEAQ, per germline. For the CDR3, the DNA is TGTGCCAGCAGCTTAAGAACTAGCGGGGGGGCAACAGATACGCAGTATTTT. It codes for CASSLRTSGGATDTQYF.